The clone carrying this TCR beta chain turned up a few times. Antigen unknown. V gave up 2 bases and J gave up 8 bases, with 22 bases separating them. Germline V lookup: CDR1 SEHNR, CDR2 FQNEAQ (reference sequence). The length of the CDR3 is 16 residues. Here immunoSEQ multiplex PCR was the method, and the copy in TCRdb shows in-frame clones only, minus some. Found here are around 140,000 clones, roughly 88% of them singletons; the top ten hold about 4.9%. This sample is part of a study of T cell responses to AZD1222 COVID-19 vaccine. Study outcomes and limitations: Researchers took repertoire samples only after the peak T cell response had come. Baseline antibody screening turned up just a handful of seropositive AZD1222 recipients.

The specimen was peripheral blood, collected 28 days after the second dose of the MenACWY control vaccine. The sequence came from an adult who received the MenACWY meningococcal vaccine as a control. V gene TRBV7-9 combines with J gene TRBJ2-7; D might be TRBD2 (6 bases). The CDR3 protein is CASSLPHAGPQIKQYF. The CDR3 DNA reads TGTGCCAGCAGCTTACCCCATGCGGGACCCCAGATAAAGCAGTACTTC.